This T cell receptor beta chain comes out of a study of T-cell reconstitution after alpha-beta-depleted transplantation in children. Regarding the study as a whole: Reportedly, roughly two months post-transplant, alpha-beta T cells arose from several hundred expanded graft clones.

Preparation of the TCRbeta library was carried out with unique molecular identifiers. TCRdb called the PCR reads again in MiXCR, with one record for every CDR3 protein. The table shows fewer than 550,000 distinct CDR3 sequences, with about 17% occurring only once. With regard to this clonotype: What it recognizes is unknown. The junction departs from germline at one end; a sequencing error may be responsible.

The CDR3 is 14 amino acids. V and J are TRBV12-3 or TRBV12-4 and TRBJ2-7, with 9 positions matching TRBD2. The receptor's source is a boy younger than two who had a stem cell transplant for Wiskott-Aldrich syndrome, so the T cells may come from the graft donor. Sequencing used PBMCs, mostly from graft donor cells, obtained 360 days after TCRalphabeta/CD19-depleted stem cell transplant. CDR3 bases: TGTGCCAGCAGTTTTGGGACTAGCTCCCACGAGCAGTACTTC. Translated, it gives CASSFGTSSHEQYF.